Each of the 20 T cell receptor beta chains below was sequenced from the same sample in a study of OX40 agonist ivuxolimab in advanced cancers. TCRdb's table, derived via immunoSEQ multiplex PCR, lists solely in-frame clones and lacks some. The table lists roughly 82,000 clones, roughly 80% of them singletons, with roughly 0.8% in the top ten. Sequences were derived from CD4+ or CD8+ T cells sorted from blood, sampled in a trial of the OX40 agonist ivuxolimab. Every receptor here comes from an adult with an advanced solid tumor such as melanoma, head and neck, liver or kidney cancer.

V is TRBV20-1 and J is TRBJ1-2; no firm D call. V lost 0 bases, J lost 4 bases, and 3 bases lay in between. The CDR3 contains 11 residues. CDR1 is DFQATT, CDR2 SNEGSKA, per germline (reference sequence). The DNA for the CDR3 is TGCAGTGCTAGAGAGGCCTATGGCTACACCTTC. Its translation: CSAREAYGYTF.

This clone was seen a few times. The CDR3 loop reads CASSFDFAVNTEAFF. DNA of the CDR3: TGTGCCAGCAGCTTCGATTTTGCAGTGAACACTGAAGCTTTCTTT. The chain couples TRBV7-9 to TRBJ1-1; D ambiguous. The ends were cut back, 3 bases at V and 0 bases at J, with 11 bases in the middle. The CDR3 is made up of 15 amino acids. From germline, CDR1 is SEHNR and CDR2 FQNEAQ (reference sequence).

Written as DNA, the CDR3 is TGTGCCAGCAGTCGGGACATTCCGAAGTGGTACAATGAGCAGTTCTTC. Its protein is CASSRDIPKWYNEQFF. V usage is TRBV7-8 and J usage is TRBJ2-1; a weak D match, TRBD1 (6 bases). Looked up from germline, CDR1 is SGHVS and CDR2 is FQNEAQ. This CDR3 has 16 amino acids. Trimming took 6 bases from V and 4 from J, leaving 19 bases between them.

This sequence joins TRBV18 and TRBJ1-1; D may be TRBD1 (6 bases). CDR1 is KGHSH and CDR2 is LQKENI in the germline V gene. The length of the CDR3 is 16 residues. The ends were cut back, 0 bases at V and 0 bases at J, with 11 bases in the middle. DNA for the CDR3: TGTGCCAGCTCACCACCAACCGGGACACTGAACACTGAAGCTTTCTTT. Amino acids: CASSPPTGTLNTEAFF. The full variable domain, its missing parts supplied by reference TRBV18 and TRBJ1-1, is NAGVMQNPRHLVRRRGQEARLRCSPMKGHSHVYWYRQLPEEGLKFMVYLQKENIIDESGMPKERFSAEFPKEGPSILRIQQVVRGDSAAYFCASSPPTGTLNTEAFFGQGTRLTVV.

This chain joins TRBV11-2 and TRBJ1-1; perhaps TRBD1 as D (5 bases). Trimming removed 3 bases from V and 1 base from J, with 6 bases in between. CDR3 length: 13 amino acids. Germline CDR1 is SGHAT and CDR2 is FQNNGV. The CDR3 spells CASSFGQNTEAFF. DNA for the CDR3: TGTGCCAGCAGCTTCGGACAGAACACTGAAGCTTTCTTT.

The gene calls are TRBV2 and TRBJ2-1; 8 bases agree with TRBD1. This CDR3 spans 15 amino acids. The germline gives CDR1 SNHLY, CDR2 FYNNEI. With 2 bases clipped from V and 3 bases from J, the junction kept 3 bases outside the gene matches. The CDR3 reads CASSEQGQDYNEQFF. The CDR3 DNA sequence: TGTGCCAGCAGTGAACAGGGACAGGACTACAATGAGCAGTTCTTC.

The chain is built from TRBV6-4 and TRBJ2-1; the match to TRBD2 covers 8 bases. Germline CDR1 is MRHNA and CDR2 is SNTAGT. The ends lost 5 bases at V and 3 bases at J; junction bases unmatched: 6. The CDR3 is 15 amino acids. The CDR3 spells CASSIKSGGYNEQFF. DNA for the CDR3: TGTGCCAGCAGTATTAAAAGCGGGGGCTACAATGAGCAGTTCTTC.

The chain employs TRBV2 and TRBJ2-1; 7 bases map to TRBD1. The CDR3 is 15 amino acids. The V segment lost 4 bases and the J segment 3 bases; nucleotides outside the gene matches: 6. CDR1 is SNHLY and CDR2 is FYNNEI in the germline V gene. CDR3 nucleotides: TGTGCCAGCAGTGTAGTGACAGGGAGCTACAATGAGCAGTTCTTC. Protein: CASSVVTGSYNEQFF. Using reference TRBV2 and TRBJ2-1 for the parts outside the CDR3, the full variable domain is EPEVTQTPSHQVTQMGQEVILRCVPISNHLYFYWYRQILGQKVEFLVSFYNNEISEKSEIFDDQFSVERPDGSNFTLKIRSTKLEDSAMYFCASSVVTGSYNEQFFGPGTRLTVL.

The J gene is TRBJ2-7, the V gene TRBV5-1; D might be TRBD2 (6 bases). The CDR3 runs to 14 residues. CDR1 is SGHRS, CDR2 YFSETQ, per germline. V shed 1 base and J shed 3 bases, with 11 bases lying between them. The CDR3 protein is CASSLLGGDYEQYF. The CDR3 DNA is TGCGCCAGCAGCTTGCTGGGCGGGGACTACGAGCAGTACTTC.

This chain links TRBV4-2 with TRBJ2-2, with 9 bases lining up with TRBD1. The germline V gene encodes CDR1 LGHNA and CDR2 YNFKEQ. Trimming at V came to 1 base and at J to 7 bases, leaving 4 bases not matched to a gene. The CDR3 has 15 amino acids. In DNA form, the CDR3 reads TGTGCCAGCAGCCAAGTCACAGGGGGCGGCGGGGAGCTGTTTTTT. This gives the protein CASSQVTGGGGELFF.

This chain joins TRBV23-1 and TRBJ1-5, with D maybe TRBD1 (5 bases). TRBV23-1 is flagged as an ORF with uncertain function. V was cut by 0 bases and J by 7 bases, with 16 bases left in between. This CDR3 has 16 amino acids. The CDR3 region is CASSQSRRGVNQPQHF. The CDR3 nucleotides are TGCGCCAGCAGTCAATCGCGACGGGGGGTGAACCAGCCCCAGCATTTT.

V and J are TRBV7-9 and TRBJ1-5; D unresolved. Trimming removed 2 bases from V and 4 bases from J, with 9 bases in between. Germline V gene data show CDR1 as SEHNR and CDR2 as FQNEAQ (reference sequence). The CDR3 has 14 amino acids. In DNA form, the CDR3 reads TGTGCCAGCAGCTTACAGAGCATGAATCAGCCCCAGCATTTT. This sequence encodes CASSLQSMNQPQHF.

V usage is TRBV19 and J usage is TRBJ1-4; 8 bases map to TRBD1. CDR3 length: 13 residues. V was pared by 10 bases and J by 7 bases, with 8 bases of the junction left unmatched. Germline V lookup: CDR1 LNHDA, CDR2 SQIVND (reference sequence). For the CDR3, the DNA is TGTGCCACCCGGACAGGGTGGGGTGAAAAACTGTTTTTT. Its translation: CATRTGWGEKLFF.

V usage is TRBV5-8 and J usage is TRBJ2-2; D is perhaps TRBD2 (5 bases). Trimming took off 0 bases at V and 10 bases at J, with 10 bases between the two ends. Per the germline V gene, CDR1 is SGHTS and CDR2 is YDEGEE. The CDR3 covers 13 residues. In DNA form, the CDR3 reads TGTGCCAGCAGCTTGGCCGGGGTCGAGGAGCTGTTTTTT. This encodes CASSLAGVEELFF.

The J gene is TRBJ2-7, the V gene TRBV4-1, with D maybe TRBD2 (5 bases). The CDR3 runs 16 residues. V dropped 4 bases and J dropped 0 bases, with 16 bases sitting between them. In germline, CDR1 is MGHRA, CDR2 YSYEKL. This CDR3 reads CASSPWTSRSSYEQYF. Written as DNA, the CDR3 is TGCGCCAGCAGCCCTTGGACTTCCAGGAGCTCCTACGAGCAGTACTTC.

V is TRBV7-6 and J is TRBJ2-5; 8 positions match TRBD1. Germline CDR1 is SGHVS and CDR2 is FNYEAQ. This CDR3 is 18 amino acids long. The V gene end was trimmed by 4 bases and the J gene end by 0 bases; junction bases not matched to a gene: 13. CDR3: CASSSRPTGGLYQETQYF. The CDR3 nucleotides read TGTGCCAGCAGCTCCCGACCAACAGGGGGGTTGTACCAAGAGACCCAGTACTTC.

The chain recombines TRBV4-3 with TRBJ2-2; D possibly matches TRBD1 or TRBD2 (5 bases each). CDR3 size: 16 residues. V shed 0 bases and J shed 7 bases, with 15 bases lying between them. CDR1 and CDR2 (germline): LGHNA, YSLEER. The CDR3: CASSQDPGQVGGELFF. Written as DNA, the CDR3 is TGCGCCAGCAGCCAAGATCCGGGGCAGGTCGGCGGGGAGCTGTTTTTT.

The chain joins TRBV27 to TRBJ2-4, with D maybe TRBD1 (5 bases). The CDR3 has 14 residues. V lost 4 bases to trimming and J lost 6 bases, with 13 bases between them. Germline assignment: CDR1 MNHEY and CDR2 SMNVEV (reference sequence). In DNA, the CDR3 is TGTGCCAGCAGTTCATCGACAGCCCGAAACATTCAGTACTTC. This translates into CASSSSTARNIQYF.

This clone was counted only a few times. Written as DNA, the CDR3 is TGTGCCAGCAGCTTAGTGCCCGAACAGCCCCAGCATTTT. It codes for CASSLVPEQPQHF. This sequence joins TRBV7-2 and TRBJ1-5; D not certain. The V end lost 1 base, the J end lost 7 bases, and 8 bases lay between the germline ends. Germline CDR1 reads SGHTA; CDR2 reads FQGNSA. This CDR3 is 13 amino acids long.

The J gene is TRBJ1-2, the V gene TRBV19; perhaps TRBD1 as D (5 bases). From germline, CDR1 is LNHDA and CDR2 SQIVND (reference sequence). Trimming left V 9 bases short and J 5 bases short, with 19 bases between. This CDR3 is 14 amino acids long. As DNA, the CDR3 is TGTGCCAGCCACGAGACAGACAGATATTATGGCTACACCTTC. Protein sequence: CASHETDRYYGYTF.